Shown below are 10 T cell receptor beta chains from a single sample sequenced in a study of cytomegalovirus exposure and HLA in healthy donors. The PCR contained 60 Vbeta and 13 Jbeta primers. The protocol was immunoSEQ multiplex PCR, while the TCRdb copy is restricted to in-frame clones and leaves out a portion. The data contain more than 35,000 clones, 68% of them singletons. Sequenced sample: PBMCs. These receptors were collected from a man aged 35-49 years in good health and CMV-seronegative.

This clone was found a few times. In nucleotides, the CDR3 is TGTGCCAGCAGCGTGTCCCGGGACACCTCTAACTATGGCTACACCTTC. Translation gives CASSVSRDTSNYGYTF. This sequence joins TRBV9 and TRBJ1-2, with D perhaps matching TRBD1 (6 bases). Trimming left V 2 bases short and J 0 bases short, with 14 bases between. The germline CDR1 and CDR2 sequences are SGDLS and YYNGEE. The length of the CDR3 is 16 residues.

The chain combines TRBV5-4 with TRBJ2-7; 12 nucleotides line up with TRBD2. The CDR3 is made up of 16 amino acids. Trimming cost V 4 bases and J 3 bases; bases outside gene matches: 8. The germline gives CDR1 SGHNT, CDR2 YYREEE (reference sequence). The CDR3, as DNA: TGTGCCAGCAGCCCCGGGACTAGCGGGCGTCGCTACGAGCAGTACTTC. It is translated as CASSPGTSGRRYEQYF.

V and J are TRBV28 and TRBJ1-2, with a weak D call TRBD1 (5 bases). This CDR3 is built from 13 residues. Germline assignment: CDR1 MDHEN and CDR2 SYDVKM. V was cut by 3 bases and J by 7 bases, with 12 bases left in between. In DNA form, the CDR3 reads TGTGCCAGCAGTTTTCAGGGTATGAGTGGCTACACCTTC. It encodes CASSFQGMSGYTF.

This clone was counted between two and nine times. The rearrangement joins TRBV30 to TRBJ1-6; TRBD1 matches at 7 bases. V trimming: 2 bases; J trimming: 4 bases; junction bases outside the gene matches: 5. CDR3 size: 15 residues. Germline V gene lookup returns CDR1 GTSNPN and CDR2 SVGIG (reference sequence). CDR3 sequence reads: CAWSPTGQYNSPLHF. Here the CDR3 DNA reads TGTGCCTGGAGTCCCACGGGACAGTATAATTCACCCCTCCACTTT.

The chain combines TRBV28 with TRBJ1-1; a possible D gene is TRBD1 (5 bases). V was clipped by 7 bases and J by 6 bases, with 15 bases between them. Germline V gives CDR1 MDHEN, CDR2 SYDVKM. CDR3 length equals 13 residues. The CDR3 is CASTSGQGSEAFF. The CDR3 nucleotides are TGTGCCAGCACCTCCGGTCAGGGTTCTGAAGCTTTCTTT.

V and J are TRBV6-5 and TRBJ2-4; D remains ambiguous. Trimming took off 2 bases at V and 2 bases at J, with 7 bases between the two ends. From germline, CDR1 is MNHEY and CDR2 SVGAGI. The CDR3 length is 14 residues. CDR3 bases: TGTGCCAGCAGTTACCAACAGACCAAAAACATTCAGTACTTC. It encodes CASSYQQTKNIQYF.

The chain carries TRBV6-5 and TRBJ2-7; maybe TRBD2 (6 bases). Trimming cost V 2 bases and J 0 bases, with 14 bases left between them. The CDR3 consists of 16 residues. Germline lookup yields CDR1 MNHEY and CDR2 SVGAGI. The CDR3 is CASSYLGTSSSYEQYF. CDR3 nucleotide sequence: TGTGCCAGCAGTTACCTAGGGACTTCTAGCTCCTACGAGCAGTACTTC.

The rearrangement uses TRBV27 and TRBJ1-6; TRBD1 matches 7 bases. Germline trimming cut 5 bases from V and 2 bases from J; bases unmatched to any gene: 9. Germline V gene lookup returns CDR1 MNHEY and CDR2 SMNVEV (reference sequence). The CDR3 contains 17 residues. The CDR3 spells CASSAFRDSPYNSPLHF. CDR3 DNA sequence: TGTGCCAGCAGTGCGTTCCGGGACAGTCCCTATAATTCACCCCTCCACTTT.

This rearrangement joins TRBV29-1 to TRBJ2-7, with TRBD1 as a possible D gene (6 bases). V was pared by 2 bases and J by 7 bases, with 12 bases between. The CDR3 runs to 12 residues. The germline V gene encodes CDR1 SQVTM and CDR2 ANQGSEA. CDR3 nucleotides: TGCAGCGTTGAACTTGGGGGCGGAGAGCAGTACTTC. It translates to CSVELGGGEQYF.

The V call is TRBV29-1, the J call TRBJ2-5; the match to TRBD1 covers 8 bases. The V gene end was trimmed by 3 bases and the J gene end by 3 bases; junction bases not matched to a gene: 12. Germline V gene sequence: CDR1 SQVTM, CDR2 ANQGSEA. The CDR3 contains 16 residues. The CDR3 nucleotides are TGCAGCGTTGACCCCCCTACCGGGACAGGAGAAGAGACCCAGTACTTC. Amino acid sequence: CSVDPPTGTGEETQYF.